A single sample is the source of the 11 T cell receptor beta chains below, sequenced in a study of blood T cell repertoires in COVID-19. Sequenced by immunoSEQ multiplex PCR; TCRdb stores in-frame clones only, minus some. The sample carries about 340,000 clones, around nine tenths recorded once. Sequenced material: peripheral blood. The source is a woman in her 70s with COVID-19, enrolled during active disease.

This rearrangement joins TRBV4-3 to TRBJ2-3, with a weak D call TRBD2 (5 bases). V lost 8 bases, J lost 1 base, and 10 bases lay in between. This CDR3 spans 13 amino acids. Germline V gene sequence: CDR1 LGHNA, CDR2 YSLEER. The CDR3 here is CASSRAGTDTQYF. DNA for the CDR3: TGCGCCAGCTCCAGAGCGGGCACAGATACGCAGTATTTT.

The V call is TRBV2, the J call TRBJ1-5; tentatively, D is TRBD1 (6 bases). Germline V gene data show CDR1 as SNHLY and CDR2 as FYNNEI. V was cut by 9 bases and J by 7 bases, with 22 bases left in between. The CDR3 runs 15 residues. In nucleotides, the CDR3 is TGTGCCAGTTGTCTGGGGCGGGGGCGCGAACAGCCCCAGCATTTT. It is translated as CASCLGRGREQPQHF.

The genes are TRBV29-1 and TRBJ1-2; no reliable D call. The V and J ends lost 7 bases and 0 bases respectively, with 12 bases between them. The length of the CDR3 is 13 residues. Looked up from germline, CDR1 is SQVTM and CDR2 is ANQGSEA. The CDR3: CSAAWSPNYGYTF. The CDR3 DNA reads TGCAGCGCTGCGTGGAGCCCTAACTATGGCTACACCTTC. Variable domain in full (rest from reference TRBV29-1 and TRBJ1-2): SAVISQKPSRDICQRGTSLTIQCQVDSQVTMMFWYRQQPGQSLTLIATANQGSEATYESGFVIDKFPISRPNLTFSTLTVSNMSPEDSSIYLCSAAWSPNYGYTFGSGTRLTVV.

This chain uses TRBV7-2 with TRBJ1-4; 8 nucleotides align to TRBD1. V shed 4 bases, J shed 4 bases, and the junction held 5 bases outside the gene matches. CDR1 and CDR2 (germline): SGHTA, FQGNSA. The CDR3 runs 15 residues. The CDR3 reads CASSSPTGGNEKLFF. The DNA of the CDR3 is TGTGCCAGCAGCTCACCTACAGGGGGTAATGAAAAACTGTTTTTT.

This clone was found a few times. The chain uses TRBV18 and TRBJ2-7; 11 bases are shared with TRBD2. The CDR3 has 16 residues. In germline, CDR1 is KGHSH, CDR2 LQKENI. The ends lost 0 bases at V and 4 bases at J; junction bases unmatched: 5. CDR3 nucleotides: TGTGCCAGCTCACCACCTAGCGGGGGGGCCAAGTACGAGCAGTACTTC. This encodes CASSPPSGGAKYEQYF.

The chain recombines TRBV7-2 with TRBJ2-2, with TRBD2 identical over 11 bases. The CDR3 is 16 amino acids. In germline, CDR1 is SGHTA, CDR2 FQGNSA. With 6 bases clipped from V and 5 bases from J, the junction kept 8 bases outside the gene matches. This CDR3 reads CASRPPGLAETGELFF. DNA for the CDR3: TGTGCCAGCAGACCTCCGGGACTAGCGGAGACCGGGGAGCTGTTTTTT.

The V and J genes are TRBV6-5 and TRBJ1-2, with unresolved D. The ends were cut back, 0 bases at V and 2 bases at J, with 7 bases in the middle. Germline CDR1 is MNHEY and CDR2 is SVGAGI. This CDR3 has 14 amino acids. The CDR3 spells CASSYSSVNYGYTF. CDR3 in DNA: TGTGCCAGCAGTTACTCTTCCGTGAACTATGGCTACACCTTC.

The genes are TRBV7-9 and TRBJ2-7, with 7 nucleotides matching TRBD1. The CDR3 is 13 amino acids. J gave up 5 bases and V 1 base, and 2 bases lay outside the gene matches. The V gene's germline CDR1 is SEHNR and CDR2 FQNEAQ (reference sequence). The CDR3 region is CASSLVGGNEQYF. CDR3 nucleotides: TGTGCCAGCAGCTTAGTAGGGGGCAACGAGCAGTACTTC.

This clone was recorded once. This chain uses TRBV30 with TRBJ1-4, with D possibly TRBD1 on 5 matching bases. Between the trimmed V and J ends, which lost 3 bases and 7 bases, there was a span of 12 bases. CDR1 is GTSNPN, CDR2 SVGIG, per germline (reference sequence). The CDR3 is made up of 13 amino acids. Written as DNA, the CDR3 is TGTGCCTGGAGGGGGCGGGGCTCTGAAAAACTGTTTTTT. Its translation is CAWRGRGSEKLFF.

The genes are TRBV9 and TRBJ1-2; D gene ambiguous. Germline lookup yields CDR1 SGDLS and CDR2 YYNGEE. The CDR3 has 13 residues. V lost 3 bases, J lost 8 bases, and 14 bases lay in between. The CDR3 sequence is CASSAEGGWGYTF. CDR3 DNA: TGTGCCAGCAGCGCCGAGGGCGGATGGGGCTACACCTTC.

The chain has TRBV6-4 and TRBJ1-6; 8 positions match TRBD1. CDR1 is MRHNA and CDR2 is SNTAGT in the germline V gene. The CDR3 length is 15 residues. J lost 9 bases, V lost 6 bases, and 10 bases had no gene match. The CDR3 region has the DNA TGTGCCAGCAGCGCTACCGACAGGGGCGGTTCACCCCTCCACTTT. Protein sequence: CASSATDRGGSPLHF.